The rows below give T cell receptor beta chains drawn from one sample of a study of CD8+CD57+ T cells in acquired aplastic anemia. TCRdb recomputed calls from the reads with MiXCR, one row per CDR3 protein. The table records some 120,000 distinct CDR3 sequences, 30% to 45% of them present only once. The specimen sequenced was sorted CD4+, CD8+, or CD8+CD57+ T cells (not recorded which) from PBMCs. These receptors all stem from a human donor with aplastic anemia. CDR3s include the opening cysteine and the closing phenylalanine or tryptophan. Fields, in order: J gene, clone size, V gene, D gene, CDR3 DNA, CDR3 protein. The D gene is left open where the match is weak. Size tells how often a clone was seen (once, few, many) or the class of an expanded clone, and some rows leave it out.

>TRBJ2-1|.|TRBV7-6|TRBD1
TGTGCCAGCAGCTTGGAAAACCTGGGACAGGGAACGGATGAGCAGTTCTTC
CASSLENLGQGTDEQFF
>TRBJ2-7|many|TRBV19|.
TGTGCCAGTAGTATAGCAGGGACCGGCACCTACGAGCAGTACTTC
CASSIAGTGTYEQYF
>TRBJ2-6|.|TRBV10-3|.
TGTGCCAGCAAGGACAGTGCTGGGGCCAACGTCCTGACTTTC
CASKDSAGANVLTF
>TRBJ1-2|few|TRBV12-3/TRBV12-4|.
TGTGCCAGCAGTTTAGTAGACCCTGTCAGGACGTTGAATGGCTACACCTTC
CASSLVDPVRTLNGYTF
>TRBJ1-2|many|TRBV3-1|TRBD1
TGTGCCAGCAGCCCAGGGGGGCGCATGGTCTATGGCTACACCTTC
CASSPGGRMVYGYTF
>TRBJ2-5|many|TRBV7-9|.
TGTGCCAGCAGCCTTTCGGGGTACTGGTACCAAGAGACCCAGTACTTC
CASSLSGYWYQETQYF
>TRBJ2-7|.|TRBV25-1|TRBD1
TGTGCCAGCAGCCCGGGACAGGGGGAGGGCGAGCAGTACTTC
CASSPGQGEGEQYF
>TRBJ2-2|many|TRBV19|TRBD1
TGTGCCAGTAGTACGGACAGGGGGTGGACCGGGGAGCTGTTTTTT
CASSTDRGWTGELFF
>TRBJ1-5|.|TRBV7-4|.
TGTGCCAGCAGCTTGCTTTGGAGGTCCAATCAGTCCCAGCATTTT
CASSLLWRSNQSQHF
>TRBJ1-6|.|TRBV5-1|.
TGCGCCAGCAGCCCGGGGACTAGCGGGGGGCCGGGTTCACCCCTCCACTTT
CASSPGTSGGPGSPLHF
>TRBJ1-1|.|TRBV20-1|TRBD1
TGCGGTGCGGGGGACAGGGTACACCAATTCATGAGCACTGAAGCTCTCTTT
CGAGDRVHQFMSTEALF
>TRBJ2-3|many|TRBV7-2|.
TGTGCCAGCAGCTTAGGAAGCCTAGGAGATACGCAGTATTTT
CASSLGSLGDTQYF
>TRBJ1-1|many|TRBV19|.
TGTGCCAGTAGTATAGGGGGGGTGGGGCTCGAAGCTTTCTTT
CASSIGGVGLEAFF
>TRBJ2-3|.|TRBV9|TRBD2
TGTGCCAGCGGTACTAGCGGGATCGGGGGTACGCAGTATTTT
CASGTSGIGGTQYF
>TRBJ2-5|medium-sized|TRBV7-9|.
TGTGCCAGCAGGGATAAAGAGACCCAGTACTTC
CASRDKETQYF
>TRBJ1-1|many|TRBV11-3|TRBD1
TGTGCCAGTAGACAGGGAACCGTAGGGAGCACTGAAGCTTTCTTT
CASRQGTVGSTEAFF
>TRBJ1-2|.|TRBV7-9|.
TGTGCCCCCGGCCAGGAGGGGAGGGTGAATGGCTACACCTTC
CAPGQEGRVNGYTF
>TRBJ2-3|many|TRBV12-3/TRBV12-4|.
TGTGCCAGCAGTTCGTCCAGGCGGAGCACAGATACGCAGTATTTT
CASSSSRRSTDTQYF
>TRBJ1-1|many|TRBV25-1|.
TGTGCCAGCAGTGGGCCCCGGGGAGGGCTGAACACTGAAGCTTTCTTT
CASSGPRGGLNTEAFF
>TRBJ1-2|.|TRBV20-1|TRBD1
TGCAATGCTAGGTGCTCGGGACAGGCAGGGAACTATGGCTACACCTTC
CNARCSGQAGNYGYTF
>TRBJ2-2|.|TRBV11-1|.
TGTGCCAGCAGCTTACAATTAGGAGGGAGAATCGGGGAGCTGTTTTTT
CASSLQLGGRIGELFF
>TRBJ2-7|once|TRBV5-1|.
TGCGCCAGCTCCTACGAGCAGTACTTC
CASSYEQYF
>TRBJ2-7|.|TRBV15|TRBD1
TGTGCCACCAGCAGAGGGTTTCGGACAGGGACCTACGAGCAGTACTTC
CATSRGFRTGTYEQYF
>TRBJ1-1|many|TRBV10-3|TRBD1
TGTGCCATCAGACAGGGGGTCGACACTGAAGCTTTCTTT
CAIRQGVDTEAFF
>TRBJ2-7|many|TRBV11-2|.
TGTGCCAGCAGCCTCCGAGGTCAGGGCCCGACTTACGAGCAGTACTTC
CASSLRGQGPTYEQYF
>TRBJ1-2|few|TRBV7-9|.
TGTGCCAGCAGTTCATCTGGGGGCTACACCTTC
CASSSSGGYTF
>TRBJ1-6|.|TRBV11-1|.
TGTGCCAGCAGCCACGCTGGGTCACCAGGTCTTGATTCACCCCTCCACTTT
CASSHAGSPGLDSPLHF
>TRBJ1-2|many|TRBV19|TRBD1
TGTGCCAGTAGCCCACGGGACAGGGATCGTTACTACACCTTC
CASSPRDRDRYYTF
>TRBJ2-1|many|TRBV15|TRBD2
TGTGCCACCAGCAGAGTTGGGGAGGGCCCGAGCTCCTACAATGAGCAGTTCTTC
CATSRVGEGPSSYNEQFF
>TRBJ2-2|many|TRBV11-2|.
TGTGCCAGCAGGTTTACAGGGCGCGCGAACACCGGGGAGCTGTTTTTT
CASRFTGRANTGELFF
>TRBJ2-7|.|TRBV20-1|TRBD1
TGCAGTGCTGTCAATCACGGGACAGGGTCTAACGAGCAGTACTTC
CSAVNHGTGSNEQYF
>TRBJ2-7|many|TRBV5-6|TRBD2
TGTGCCAGCAGCTCCGGGACTAGCGGGGCCCTAAGGAGGGAGCAGTACTTC
CASSSGTSGALRREQYF
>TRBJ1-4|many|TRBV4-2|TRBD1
TGTGCCAGCAGCCAGCCACAGGGGCTAGAAACTAATGAAAAACTGTTTTTT
CASSQPQGLETNEKLFF
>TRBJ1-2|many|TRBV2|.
TGTGCCAGCAGTCCAGGGCCCTCATGGGGCTACACCTTC
CASSPGPSWGYTF
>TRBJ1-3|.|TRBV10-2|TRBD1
TGCGCCAGCAGTGAGACGACAGGGGCTGGCGGAAACACCATATATTTT
CASSETTGAGGNTIYF
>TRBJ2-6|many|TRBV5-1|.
TGCGCCAGCAGCTCAAGGTCCGGGGCCAACGTCCTGACTTTC
CASSSRSGANVLTF
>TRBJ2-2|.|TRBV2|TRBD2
TGTGCCAGCCTCCGGGGGGCCGGGGAGCTGTTTTTT
CASLRGAGELFF
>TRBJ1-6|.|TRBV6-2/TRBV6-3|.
TGTGCCAGCAGTTACCCCGGAGGGGTCGATAATTCACCCCTCCACTTT
CASSYPGGVDNSPLHF
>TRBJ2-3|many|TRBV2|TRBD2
TGTGCCAGCAGTGAAGCGCTCCATCGCGGGGGGGCCGCAGATACGCAGTATTTT
CASSEALHRGGAADTQYF
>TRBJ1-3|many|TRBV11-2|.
TGTGCCAGCAGCCCCGGACAGCCCCCAGGCTCTGGAAACACCATGTATTTT
CASSPGQPPGSGNTMYF
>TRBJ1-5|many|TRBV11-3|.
TGTGCCAGCAGACCCCACATGGACGGGCAGCCCCAGCATTTT
CASRPHMDGQPQHF
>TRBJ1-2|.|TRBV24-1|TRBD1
TGTGCCAGCAGTTTATGGCCTCCGGGACAGACCAACTATGGCTACACCTTC
CASSLWPPGQTNYGYTF
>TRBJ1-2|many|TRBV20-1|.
TGCAGTGCTAGAGGCTTAGAGATTAACTATGGCTACACCTTC
CSARGLEINYGYTF
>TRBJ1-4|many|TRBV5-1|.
TGCGCCAGCAGCTGGGGACTGCGGGTCACCCAAAATGAAAAACTGTTTTTT
CASSWGLRVTQNEKLFF
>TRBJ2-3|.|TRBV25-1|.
TGTGCCAGCAGGGACCCCTCGGATACGCAGTATTTT
CASRDPSDTQYF
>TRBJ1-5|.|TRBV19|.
TGTGCCAGTAGTCTCGGACGGAGCAATCAGCCCCAGCATTTT
CASSLGRSNQPQHF
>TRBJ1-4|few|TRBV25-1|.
TGTGCCAGCACCTCGCCAAATGAAAAACTGTTTTTT
CASTSPNEKLFF
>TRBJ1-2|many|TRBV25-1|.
TGTGCCAGCAGCCAGGGATATGGCTACACCTTC
CASSQGYGYTF
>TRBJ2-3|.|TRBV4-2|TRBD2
TGTGCCAGCAGCCAATCCCCCTTACTAGCGGGAGGGGGAGATACGCAGTATTTT
CASSQSPLLAGGGDTQYF
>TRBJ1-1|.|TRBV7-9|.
TGTGCCAGCAGCTTCACAGGGAGCACTGAAGCTTTCTTT
CASSFTGSTEAFF
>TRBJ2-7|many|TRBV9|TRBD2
TGTGCCAGCAGCGTAGGAGCGGGGGTCACCTACGAGCAGCACTTC
CASSVGAGVTYEQHF
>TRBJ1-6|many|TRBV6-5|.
TGTGCCAGCAGTTACTCGGGAAATTCACCCCTCCACTTT
CASSYSGNSPLHF
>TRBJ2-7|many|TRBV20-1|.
TGCAGTGCTAGAGATGAATCCAGGCGGGGGCTGTTATACGAGCAGTACTTC
CSARDESRRGLLYEQYF
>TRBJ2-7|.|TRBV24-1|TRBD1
TGTGCCACCAGTGATATAGCCCCCGGGACAGGGGACTACGAGCAGTACTTC
CATSDIAPGTGDYEQYF
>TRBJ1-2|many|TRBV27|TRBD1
TGTGCCAGCAGTGCCACTTTGGGACAGGGCTTTTCCGGCTACACCTTC
CASSATLGQGFSGYTF
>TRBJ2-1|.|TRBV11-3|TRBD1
TGTGCCAGCAGCCAGGGGGACACACTTGGTCCGTTCTTC
CASSQGDTLGPFF